This T cell receptor (beta chain) was recovered during a study of human T cells and chemical hapten exposure. TCRdb re-analysed the RACE reads in MiXCR, keeping a single row per CDR3 protein. The table shows about 82,000 distinct CDR3 sequences, with more than 9% occurring only once. Described time point: patch test 2, 6 weeks after DPC sensitization. As to treatment: therapeutic diphenylcyclopropenone sensitization with weekly scalp DPC. The source material was whole blood, sampled in connection with sensitization to the hapten diphenylcyclopropenone (DPC). The sequence came from a woman in her forties or fifties with alopecia areata. Some clones in this sample may be carry-over from other donors' samples.

Here the CDR3 DNA reads TGTGCCAGCAGCTTCCGGCTAGCAGATACGCAGTATTTT. Translation: CASSFRLADTQYF. This chain uses TRBV28 with TRBJ2-3, with D unclear. V was shortened by 6 bases and J by 4 bases, with 11 bases between the two germline ends. The CDR3 sequence is 13 residues long. The germline V gene has CDR1 MDHEN and CDR2 SYDVKM.